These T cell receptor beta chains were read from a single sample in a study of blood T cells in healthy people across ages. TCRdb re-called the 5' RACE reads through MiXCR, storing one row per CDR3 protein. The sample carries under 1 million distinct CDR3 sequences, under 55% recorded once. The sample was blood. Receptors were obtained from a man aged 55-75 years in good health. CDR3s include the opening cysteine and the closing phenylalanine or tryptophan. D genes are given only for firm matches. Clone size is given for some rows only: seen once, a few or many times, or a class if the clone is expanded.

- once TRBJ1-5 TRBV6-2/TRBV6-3 CASSTPGMEPQHF TGTGCCAGCAGTACCCCGGGGATGGAGCCCCAGCATTTT
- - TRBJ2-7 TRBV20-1 CSARGRGVLPYEQYF TGCAGTGCTAGAGGCAGAGGGGTCTTACCCTACGAGCAGTACTTC
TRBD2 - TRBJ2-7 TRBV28 CASSGLADPYEQYF TGTGCCAGCAGTGGACTAGCGGACCCCTACGAGCAGTACTTC
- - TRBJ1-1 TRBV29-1 CSVESGLHTEAFF TGCAGCGTTGAAAGTGGGCTCCACACTGAAGCTTTCTTT
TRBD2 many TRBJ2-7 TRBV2 CASRGTKITYEQYF TGTGCCAGCAGGGGGACTAAAATTACCTACGAGCAGTACTTC
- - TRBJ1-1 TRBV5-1 CASRTEMNTEAFF TGCGCCAGCAGAACAGAGATGAACACTGAAGCTTTCTTT
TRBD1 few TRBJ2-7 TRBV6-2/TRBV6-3 CASSPATGSSYEQYF TGTGCCAGCAGTCCCGCGACAGGGAGCTCCTACGAGCAGTACTTC
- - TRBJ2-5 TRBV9 CASSVALAGQETQYF TGTGCCAGCAGCGTAGCTCTGGCGGGCCAAGAGACCCAGTACTTC
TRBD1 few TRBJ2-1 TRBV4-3 CASSPGQGEQFF TGCGCCAGCAGCCCGGGACAGGGAGAGCAGTTCTTC
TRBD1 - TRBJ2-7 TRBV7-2 CASTPLTGTASYEQYF TGTGCCAGCACCCCACTCACCGGGACAGCATCCTACGAGCAGTACTTC
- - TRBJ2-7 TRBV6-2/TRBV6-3 CASSPLREDRTTYEQYF TGTGCCAGCAGTCCCCTTCGGGAAGATAGAACCACCTACGAGCAGTACTTC
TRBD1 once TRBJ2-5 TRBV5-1 CASSPGQDELETQYF TGCGCCAGCAGCCCTGGACAGGACGAGTTGGAGACCCAGTACTTC
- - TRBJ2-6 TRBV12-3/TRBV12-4 CASSWVGGANVLTF TGTGCCAGCAGTTGGGTAGGCGGGGCCAACGTCCTGACTTTC
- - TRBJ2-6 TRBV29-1 CSGLSGANVLTF TGCAGCGGCCTTTCTGGGGCCAACGTCCTGACTTTC
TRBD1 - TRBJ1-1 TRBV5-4 CASSLGARDRQNTEAFF TGTGCCAGCAGCTTGGGCGCTAGGGACAGACAGAACACTGAAGCTTTCTTT
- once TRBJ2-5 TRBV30 CAWSGNRARETQYF TGTGCCTGGAGTGGGAACAGGGCCCGAGAGACCCAGTACTTC
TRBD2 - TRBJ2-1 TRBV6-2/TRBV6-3 CASSSPGLAGEGEQFF TGTGCCAGCAGCTCTCCGGGACTAGCGGGGGAGGGTGAGCAGTTCTTC
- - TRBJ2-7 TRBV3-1 CAGSQVTGFSYEQYF TGTGCCGGCAGCCAAGTCACAGGATTTTCCTACGAGCAGTACTTC
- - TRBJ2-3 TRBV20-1 CSARRWGANTDTQYF TGCAGTGCCCGAAGGTGGGGGGCCAATACAGATACGCAGTATTTT
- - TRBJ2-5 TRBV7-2 CASSLFSVETQYF TGTGCCAGCAGCTTATTTTCGGTAGAGACCCAGTACTTC
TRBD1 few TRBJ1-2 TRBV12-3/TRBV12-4 CASSPYGDSAYGYTF TGTGCCAGCAGCCCCTATGGGGACAGTGCCTATGGCTACACCTTC
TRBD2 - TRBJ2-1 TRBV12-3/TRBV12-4 CASSSWAGGRPDEQFF TGTGCCAGCAGTTCCTGGGCGGGCGGGAGGCCTGATGAGCAGTTCTTC
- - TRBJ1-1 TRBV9 CASSVGSGQDGAFF TGTGCCAGCAGCGTAGGGTCAGGCCAGGATGGAGCTTTCTTT
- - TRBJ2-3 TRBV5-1 CASSPPGAYTDTQYF TGCGCCAGCAGCCCCCCGGGGGCATACACAGATACGCAGTATTTT
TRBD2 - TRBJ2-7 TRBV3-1 CASSRGGFYEQYF TGTGCCAGCAGCCGGGGGGGGTTCTACGAGCAGTACTTC
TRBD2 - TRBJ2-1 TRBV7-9 CASSPLPLAGGEQFF TGTGCCAGCAGCCCCCTCCCGCTGGCGGGGGGTGAGCAGTTCTTC
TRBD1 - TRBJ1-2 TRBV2 CASSARDRGANYGYTF TGTGCCAGCAGTGCGCGGGACAGGGGAGCTAACTATGGCTACACCTTC
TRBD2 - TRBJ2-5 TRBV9 CASSTRLAGGQETQYF TGTGCCAGCAGCACCCGACTAGCGGGGGGTCAAGAGACCCAGTACTTC
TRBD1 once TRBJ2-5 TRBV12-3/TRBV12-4 CAGKDRSIQETQYF TGTGCCGGCAAGGACAGGAGCATACAAGAGACCCAGTACTTC
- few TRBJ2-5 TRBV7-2 CASSPPLRGETQYF TGTGCCAGCAGCCCCCCCCTGAGGGGGGAGACCCAGTACTTC
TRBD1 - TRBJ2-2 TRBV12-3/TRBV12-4 CASSLGQANTGELFF TGTGCCAGCAGTTTGGGACAGGCGAACACCGGGGAGCTGTTTTTT
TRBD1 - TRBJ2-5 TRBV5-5 CASSYGQDGTQYF TGTGCCAGCAGTTACGGACAGGACGGGACCCAGTACTTC
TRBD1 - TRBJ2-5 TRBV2 CAIWGQSQETQYF TGTGCCATCTGGGGACAGTCCCAAGAGACCCAGTACTTC
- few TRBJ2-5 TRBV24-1 CATSDSKTTQETQYF TGTGCCACCAGTGATTCCAAGACCACCCAAGAGACCCAGTACTTC
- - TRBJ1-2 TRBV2 CASRLTDSYGYTF TGTGCCAGCAGGCTAACAGACTCCTATGGCTACACCTTC
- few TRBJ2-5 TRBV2 CASLNSFRGFQETQYF TGTGCCAGCTTAAACTCCTTTAGAGGGTTCCAAGAGACCCAGTACTTC
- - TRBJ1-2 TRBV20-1 CTWLQLPNYGYTF TGCACCTGGTTACAGCTACCCAACTATGGCTACACCTTC
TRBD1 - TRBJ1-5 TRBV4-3 CASSPTRGQEGNQPQHF TGCGCCAGCAGCCCCACTAGGGGACAGGAAGGTAATCAGCCCCAGCATTTT
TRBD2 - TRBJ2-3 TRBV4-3 CASSQVAGGDTQYF TGCGCCAGCAGCCAAGTAGCGGGCGGAGATACGCAGTATTTT
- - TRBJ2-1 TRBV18 CASSPQGNLNNEQFF TGTGCCAGCTCACCACAGGGGAATCTCAATAATGAGCAGTTCTTC